A single sample is the source of the 8 T cell receptor beta chains below, sequenced in a study of graft-versus-host responses after intestinal transplantation. The assay was immunoSEQ multiplex PCR, and TCRdb's table has in-frame clones only and misses some. The sample consists of 20,000 to 25,000 clones, less than 45% of them appearing once. The study plated roughly 200,000 CFSE-labeled responders with roughly 200,000 irradiated, violet-dye-labeled stimulators. Source: alloreactive CD8+ T cells from a mixed lymphocyte reaction culture, taken before intestinal transplant. Specified subset: CFSE-low proliferating T cells sorted from roughly 6-day pre-transplant mixed lymphocyte reaction (GvH or HvG direction). The origin of the receptors is a human patient who received an intestinal transplant.

V and J are TRBV5-1 and TRBJ2-1; 7 positions match TRBD1. The J segment lost 3 bases and the V segment lost 1 base, leaving 7 bases of the junction unmatched. The CDR3 runs 16 residues. The germline gives CDR1 SGHRS, CDR2 YFSETQ. DNA for the CDR3: TGCGCCAGCAGCTTGCGGAATAGACAGGGCTACAATGAGCAGTTCTTC. Translation: CASSLRNRQGYNEQFF.

V usage is TRBV19 and J usage is TRBJ2-5; D is unclear. Judging by the DNA end, TRBJ2-4 fits better; the J call may be wrong. The CDR3 contains 12 residues. Germline values: CDR1 LNHDA, CDR2 SQIVND (reference sequence). The CDR3 region has the DNA TGTGCCAGTAGTCCCGGGCCCCCCATTCAGTACTTC. This gives the protein CASSPGPPIQYF.

This clone was observed a few times. The J gene is TRBJ2-7, the V gene TRBV5-1, with unresolved D. The germline CDR1 and CDR2 sequences are SGHRS and YFSETQ. Trimming took off 6 bases at V and 1 base at J, with 14 bases between the two ends. The CDR3 has 14 amino acids. The CDR3 DNA follows: TGCGCCAGCACCCCCTTGCCGAGTTCCTACGAGCAGTACTTC. It translates to CASTPLPSSYEQYF.

This clone was detected ten times or more. The chain couples TRBV7-2 to TRBJ2-1; 9 nucleotides match TRBD2. V lost 0 bases to trimming and J lost 13 bases; unmatched junction nucleotides: 10. Per the germline V gene, CDR1 is SGHTA and CDR2 is FQGNSA. The CDR3 loop spans 15 amino acids. As DNA, the CDR3 is TGTGCCAGCAGCTTAGCAGGGGTAGCGGGAGTGGAACAGTTCTTC. Amino acids: CASSLAGVAGVEQFF.

The sample holds a few counts of this clone. V usage is TRBV25-1 and J usage is TRBJ2-2; the D gene is possibly TRBD1 (5 bases). V was clipped by 6 bases and J by 3 bases, with 11 bases between them. This CDR3 spans 14 amino acids. Germline values: CDR1 MGHDK, CDR2 SYGVNS. CDR3 residues: CASSSRGYTGELFF. The CDR3 DNA reads TGTGCCAGCAGCAGTAGGGGTTACACCGGGGAGCTGTTTTTT.

This clone was seen more than once but under ten times. V gene TRBV6-5 combines with J gene TRBJ1-3, with a possible D match to TRBD1 (5 bases). The length of the CDR3 is 14 residues. Germline V gene lookup returns CDR1 MNHEY and CDR2 SVGAGI. V shed 11 bases and J shed 3 bases, with 17 bases lying between them. The CDR3 loop reads CAGGGAGDGNTIYF. The CDR3 nucleotides are TGTGCCGGGGGGGGTGCGGGAGATGGAAACACCATATATTTT.

The V and J genes are TRBV5-1 and TRBJ2-5; TRBD1 agrees at 10 bases. The V gene end was trimmed by 0 bases and the J gene end by 2 bases; junction bases not matched to a gene: 4. The CDR3 length is 16 residues. CDR1 is SGHRS, CDR2 YFSETQ, per germline. In DNA form, the CDR3 reads TGCGCCAGCAGCTTGGCGGGACAGGGGCCACAAGAGACCCAGTACTTC. It is translated as CASSLAGQGPQETQYF.

The J gene is TRBJ2-3, the V gene TRBV5-4; TRBD2 matches 11 bases. The J segment lost 4 bases and the V segment lost 2 bases, leaving 3 bases of the junction unmatched. The germline gives CDR1 SGHNT, CDR2 YYREEE (reference sequence). The CDR3 contains 15 residues. The DNA of the CDR3 is TGTGCCAGCAGCTTAACTAGCGGGAGCTCAGATACGCAGTATTTT. Its protein is CASSLTSGSSDTQYF. Full variable domain (missing parts from reference TRBV5-4 and TRBJ2-3): ETGVTQSPTHLIKTRGQQVTLRCSSQSGHNTVSWYQQALGQGPQFIFQYYREEENGRGNFPPRFSGLQFPNYSSELNVNALELDDSALYLCASSLTSGSSDTQYFGPGTRLTVL.